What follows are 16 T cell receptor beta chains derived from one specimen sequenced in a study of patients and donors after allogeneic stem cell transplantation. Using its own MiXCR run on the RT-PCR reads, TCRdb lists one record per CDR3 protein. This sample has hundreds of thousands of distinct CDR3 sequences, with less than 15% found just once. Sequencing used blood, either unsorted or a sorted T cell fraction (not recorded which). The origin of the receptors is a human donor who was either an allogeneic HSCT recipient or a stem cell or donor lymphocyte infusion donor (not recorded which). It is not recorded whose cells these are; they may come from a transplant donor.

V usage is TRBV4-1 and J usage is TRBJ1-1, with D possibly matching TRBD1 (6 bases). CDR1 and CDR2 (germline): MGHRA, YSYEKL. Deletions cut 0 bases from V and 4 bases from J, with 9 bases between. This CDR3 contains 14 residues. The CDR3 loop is CASSQDEGVTEAFF. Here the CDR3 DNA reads TGCGCCAGCAGCCAAGACGAGGGGGTCACTGAAGCTTTCTTT.

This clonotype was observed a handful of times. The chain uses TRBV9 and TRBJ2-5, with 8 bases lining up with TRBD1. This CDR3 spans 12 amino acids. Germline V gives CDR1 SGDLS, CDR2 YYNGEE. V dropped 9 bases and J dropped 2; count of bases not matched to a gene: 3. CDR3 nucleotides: TGTGCCAACAGGGACAGGCAAGAGACCCAGTACTTC. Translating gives CANRDRQETQYF.

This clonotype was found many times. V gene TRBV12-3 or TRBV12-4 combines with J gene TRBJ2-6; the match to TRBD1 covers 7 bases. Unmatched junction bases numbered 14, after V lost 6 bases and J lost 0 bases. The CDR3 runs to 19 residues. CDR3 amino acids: CASRRLRDSSSSGANVLTF. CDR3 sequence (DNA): TGTGCCAGCAGACGATTACGGGACAGCTCCAGCTCTGGGGCCAACGTCCTGACTTTC.

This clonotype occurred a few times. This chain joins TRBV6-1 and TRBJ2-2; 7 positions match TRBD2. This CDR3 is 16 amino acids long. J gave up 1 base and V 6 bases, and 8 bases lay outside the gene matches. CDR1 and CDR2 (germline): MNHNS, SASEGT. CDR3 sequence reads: CASSSGRGGNTGELFF. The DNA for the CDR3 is TGTGCCAGCAGCTCTGGCCGCGGGGGGAACACCGGGGAGCTGTTTTTT.

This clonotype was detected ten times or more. In DNA form, the CDR3 reads TGCGCCAGCAGCGCCGGGACAGGCGCAAACTATGGCTACACCTTC. It specifies CASSAGTGANYGYTF. This chain joins TRBV5-1 and TRBJ1-2; 8 nucleotides align to TRBD1. The ends lost 4 bases at V and 2 bases at J; junction bases unmatched: 7. From germline, CDR1 is SGHRS and CDR2 YFSETQ. The CDR3 contains 15 residues.

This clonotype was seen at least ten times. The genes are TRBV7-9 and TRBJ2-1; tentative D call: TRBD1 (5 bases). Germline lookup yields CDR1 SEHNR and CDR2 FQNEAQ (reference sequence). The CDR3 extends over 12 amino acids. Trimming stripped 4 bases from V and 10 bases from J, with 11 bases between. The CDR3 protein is CASSWTIREQFF. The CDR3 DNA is TGTGCCAGCAGCTGGACAATCAGGGAGCAGTTCTTC.

The CDR3 protein is CASSFAGREKLFF. CDR3 bases: TGTGCCAGCAGCTTCGCCGGCCGGGAAAAACTGTTTTTT. The V call is TRBV11-1, the J call TRBJ1-4; no firm D call. Per germline, CDR1 SGHAT and CDR2 FQDESV (reference sequence). Deletions cut 3 bases from V and 8 bases from J, with 10 bases between. The CDR3 totals 13 residues. Together with reference TRBV11-1 and TRBJ1-4, the CDR3 gives the full variable domain: EAEVAQSPRYKITEKSQAVAFWCDPISGHATLYWYRQILGQGPELLVQFQDESVVDDSQLPKDRFSAERLKGVDSTLKIQPAELGDSAMYLCASSFAGREKLFFGSGTQLSVL.

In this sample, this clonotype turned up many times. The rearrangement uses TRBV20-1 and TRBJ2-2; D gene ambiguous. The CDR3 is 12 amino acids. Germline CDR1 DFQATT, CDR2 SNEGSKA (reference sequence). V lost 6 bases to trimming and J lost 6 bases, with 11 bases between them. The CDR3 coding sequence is TGCAGTGCAGATAGAGGCTCCGGGGAGCTGTTTTTT. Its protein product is CSADRGSGELFF.

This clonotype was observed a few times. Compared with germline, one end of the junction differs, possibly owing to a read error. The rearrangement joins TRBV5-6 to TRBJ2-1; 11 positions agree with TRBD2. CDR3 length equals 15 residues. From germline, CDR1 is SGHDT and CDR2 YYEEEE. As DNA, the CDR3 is TGTGCCAGCACCTTTAGCGGGAGGGCCTATAATGAGCAGTTCTTC. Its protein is CASTFSGRAYNEQFF.

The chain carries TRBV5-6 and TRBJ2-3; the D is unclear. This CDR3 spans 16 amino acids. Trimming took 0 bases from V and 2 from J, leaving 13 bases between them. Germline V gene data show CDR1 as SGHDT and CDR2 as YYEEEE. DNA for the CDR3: TGTGCCAGCAGCTTGGGGTCCGGTGGATACACAGATACGCAGTATTTT. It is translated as CASSLGSGGYTDTQYF.

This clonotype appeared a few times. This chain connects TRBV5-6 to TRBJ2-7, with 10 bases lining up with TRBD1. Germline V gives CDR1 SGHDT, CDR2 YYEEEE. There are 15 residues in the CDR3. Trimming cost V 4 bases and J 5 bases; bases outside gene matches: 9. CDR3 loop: CASSMWDRGNDEQYF. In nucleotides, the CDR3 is TGTGCCAGCAGCATGTGGGACAGGGGTAACGACGAGCAGTACTTC. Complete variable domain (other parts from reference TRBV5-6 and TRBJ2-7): DAGVTQSPTHLIKTRGQQVTLRCSPKSGHDTVSWYQQALGQGPQFIFQYYEEEERQRGNFPDRFSGHQFPNYSSELNVNALLLGDSALYLCASSMWDRGNDEQYFGPGTRLTVT.

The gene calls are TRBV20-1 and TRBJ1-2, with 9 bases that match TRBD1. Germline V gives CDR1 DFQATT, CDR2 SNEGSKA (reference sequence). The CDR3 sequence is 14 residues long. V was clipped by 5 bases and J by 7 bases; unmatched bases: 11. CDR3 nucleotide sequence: TGCAGTGCTCCCCCTAGGGGGACAGGGTTTGGCTACACCTTC. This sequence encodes CSAPPRGTGFGYTF.

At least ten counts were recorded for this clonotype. The CDR3 sequence is CASSFSTSNSPLHF. In DNA, the CDR3 is TGTGCCAGCAGTTTTTCCACATCGAATTCACCCCTCCACTTT. The chain is built from TRBV12-3 or TRBV12-4 and TRBJ1-6; D gene unclear. There are 14 residues in the CDR3. Trimming removed 3 bases from V and 7 bases from J, with 10 bases in between.

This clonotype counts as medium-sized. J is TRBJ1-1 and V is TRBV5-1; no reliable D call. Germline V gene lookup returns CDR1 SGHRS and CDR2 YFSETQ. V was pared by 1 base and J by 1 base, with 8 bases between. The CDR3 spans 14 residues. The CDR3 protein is CASSLSSANTEAFF. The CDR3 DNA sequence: TGCGCCAGCAGCTTGAGTTCGGCGAACACTGAAGCTTTCTTT.

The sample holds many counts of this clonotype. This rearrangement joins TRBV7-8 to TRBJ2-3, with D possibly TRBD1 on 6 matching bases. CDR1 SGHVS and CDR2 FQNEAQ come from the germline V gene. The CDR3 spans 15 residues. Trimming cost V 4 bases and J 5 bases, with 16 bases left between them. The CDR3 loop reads CASSSDRLKRDTQYF. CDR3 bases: TGTGCCAGCAGCTCCGACAGGCTAAAACGAGATACGCAGTATTTT.

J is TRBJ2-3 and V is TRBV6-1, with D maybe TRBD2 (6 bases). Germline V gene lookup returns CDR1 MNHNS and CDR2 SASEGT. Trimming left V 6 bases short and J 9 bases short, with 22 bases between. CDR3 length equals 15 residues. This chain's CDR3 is CASRASWGDGGTQYF. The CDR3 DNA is TGTGCCAGCAGGGCTAGCTGGGGAGATGGGGGGACGCAGTATTTT.